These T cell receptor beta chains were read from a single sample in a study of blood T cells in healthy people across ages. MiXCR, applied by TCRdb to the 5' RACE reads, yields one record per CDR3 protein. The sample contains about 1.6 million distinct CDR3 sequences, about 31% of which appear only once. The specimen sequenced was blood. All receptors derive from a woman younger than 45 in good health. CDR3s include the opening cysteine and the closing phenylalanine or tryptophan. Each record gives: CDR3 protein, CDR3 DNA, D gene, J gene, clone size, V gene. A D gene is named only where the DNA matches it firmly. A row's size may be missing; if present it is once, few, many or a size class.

CASSLMFGRSNEQFF TGTGCCAGCAGTTTAATGTTCGGGCGTTCTAATGAGCAGTTCTTC NA TRBJ2-1 NA TRBV27
CASSLDPPLGYTF TGTGCCAGCAGCTTAGACCCCCCCTTGGGCTACACCTTC NA TRBJ1-2 NA TRBV11-2
CATSDRDRGASGYTF TGTGCCACCAGTGATCGGGACAGGGGCGCCTCGGGCTACACCTTC TRBD1 TRBJ1-2 NA TRBV24-1
CASSEGVTLKDEQFF TGTGCCAGCAGTGAAGGGGTCACCCTAAAAGATGAGCAGTTCTTC NA TRBJ2-1 NA TRBV6-1
CASSQLIYNEQFF TGCGCCAGCAGCCAACTAATTTACAATGAGCAGTTCTTC NA TRBJ2-1 few TRBV4-1
CASSTGDLATNEKLFF TGTGCCAGCTCGACAGGAGACCTCGCAACTAATGAAAAACTGTTTTTT NA TRBJ1-4 NA TRBV18
CAGEGNTEAFF TGTGCCGGCGAGGGAAACACTGAAGCTTTCTTT NA TRBJ1-1 NA TRBV7-9
CSVNSKGSYEQYF TGCAGCGTTAACTCTAAGGGGTCCTACGAGCAGTACTTC NA TRBJ2-7 few TRBV29-1
CASSRAGDRDSYEQYF TGTGCCAGCAGCCGTGCGGGGGACAGGGACTCCTACGAGCAGTACTTC TRBD1 TRBJ2-7 few TRBV7-9
CAISAGTRSTDTQYF TGTGCCATCAGTGCCGGGACTCGGAGCACAGATACGCAGTATTTT NA TRBJ2-3 few TRBV10-3
CASSSLNVTSGEYNEQFF TGTGCCAGCAGTTCTCTAAACGTGACTAGCGGAGAATACAATGAGCAGTTCTTC TRBD2 TRBJ2-1 few TRBV6-2/TRBV6-3
CASSLGQHPNYGYTF TGTGCCAGCAGTTTAGGACAGCATCCTAACTATGGCTACACCTTC NA TRBJ1-2 NA TRBV12-3/TRBV12-4
CASSVPPGASGANVLTF TGTGCCAGCAGCGTACCACCGGGGGCCTCTGGGGCCAACGTCCTGACTTTC NA TRBJ2-6 few TRBV9
CASSLGLAGGSRRGTDTQYF TGCGCCAGCAGCTTAGGACTAGCGGGAGGGAGCCGGAGAGGCACAGATACGCAGTATTTT TRBD2 TRBJ2-3 few TRBV5-1
CASSPRLAGEWETQYF TGTGCCAGCTCACCACGACTAGCGGGAGAATGGGAGACCCAGTACTTC TRBD2 TRBJ2-5 NA TRBV18
CASSGDRLNTEAFF TGCGCCAGCAGCGGTGACAGGTTGAACACTGAAGCTTTCTTT NA TRBJ1-1 NA TRBV5-1
CASSNGRGNQPQHF TGTGCCAGCAGCAACGGACGGGGCAATCAGCCCCAGCATTTT NA TRBJ1-5 NA TRBV21-1
CASSLATGVGYEQYF TGTGCCAGCAGCTTAGCGACAGGGGTAGGCTACGAGCAGTACTTC TRBD1 TRBJ2-7 few TRBV13
CASMVGARDTQYF TGTGCCAGCATGGTAGGGGCGCGTGATACGCAGTATTTT NA TRBJ2-3 few TRBV6-1
CASTSSNPGTGMDNEQYF TGTGCCAGCACCTCTTCGAACCCCGGGACCGGAATGGACAATGAGCAGTACTTC NA TRBJ2-4 NA TRBV7-9
CASSPQVQGNTEAFF TGCGCCAGCAGCCCCCAGGTACAGGGAAACACTGAAGCTTTCTTT NA TRBJ1-1 NA TRBV5-1
CASSRRTSGEVVAGELFF TGTGCCAGCAGTCGGAGGACTAGCGGGGAGGTTGTCGCCGGGGAGCTGTTTTTT TRBD2 TRBJ2-2 NA TRBV7-2
CTSSQVSSKETQYF TGTACCAGCAGCCAAGTGTCTAGCAAAGAGACCCAGTACTTC NA TRBJ2-5 NA TRBV3-1
CASSEGTVSREQYF TGTGCCAGCAGCGAAGGGACCGTGTCTCGCGAGCAGTACTTC NA TRBJ2-7 few TRBV3-1
CASSLFTGELFF TGTGCCAGCAGCCTTTTCACCGGGGAGCTGTTTTTT NA TRBJ2-2 few TRBV28
CAISEAKGPSFSSGHTF TGTGCCATCAGTGAGGCAAAGGGGCCTTCTTTTTCGAGCGGCCACACCTTC NA TRBJ1-2 NA TRBV10-3
CASSRVPAGADTQYF TGTGCCAGCAGCCGTGTTCCGGCGGGAGCGGATACGCAGTATTTT TRBD2 TRBJ2-3 NA TRBV7-6
CASSLIAGGKTDTQYF TGTGCCAGCAGCTTGATAGCGGGGGGGAAAACAGATACGCAGTATTTT TRBD2 TRBJ2-3 few TRBV7-2
CASSQREANTGELFF TGCGCCAGCAGCCAAAGAGAAGCGAACACCGGGGAGCTGTTTTTT NA TRBJ2-2 few TRBV4-1
CASSVVGALRTGELFF TGTGCCAGCAGCGTAGTCGGGGCCCTGCGGACCGGGGAGCTGTTTTTT NA TRBJ2-2 NA TRBV9
CASSTTTSGAINEQFF TGTGCCAGCAGCACCACCACTAGCGGGGCGATCAATGAGCAGTTCTTC TRBD2 TRBJ2-1 NA TRBV9
CASSLIGGHKGNQPQHF TGTGCCAGCAGCTTAATTGGGGGGCACAAGGGCAATCAGCCCCAGCATTTT NA TRBJ1-5 NA TRBV7-2
CSARAGLAGGREQFF TGCAGTGCTAGAGCGGGGCTAGCGGGGGGAAGGGAGCAGTTCTTC TRBD2 TRBJ2-1 NA TRBV20-1
CARPSWDRGCEQYF TGTGCCAGACCTTCCTGGGACAGGGGTTGCGAGCAGTACTTC TRBD1 TRBJ2-7 NA TRBV6-1
CASSQPDRGVGYNEQFF TGTGCCAGCAGTCAACCGGACAGGGGAGTTGGTTACAATGAGCAGTTCTTC TRBD1 TRBJ2-1 NA TRBV25-1
CASSLRTSGGGYNEQFF TGTGCCAGCAGCTTACGGACTAGCGGGGGGGGCTACAATGAGCAGTTCTTC TRBD2 TRBJ2-1 few TRBV11-2
CASSPIAGGPHKQYF TGCGCCAGCAGCCCAATAGCGGGAGGGCCTCACAAGCAGTACTTC TRBD2 TRBJ2-5 NA TRBV5-1
CASSSSGTSGLQETQYF TGTGCCAGCAGTTCTTCCGGGACTAGCGGCCTTCAAGAGACCCAGTACTTC TRBD2 TRBJ2-5 NA TRBV7-2
CASSFLGTGNYEQYF TGTGCCAGCAGTTTCCTCGGGACGGGGAACTACGAGCAGTACTTC NA TRBJ2-7 NA TRBV27
CASSLEGRANYGYTF TGTGCCAGCAGTTTAGAGGGCCGAGCTAACTATGGCTACACCTTC NA TRBJ1-2 many TRBV12-3/TRBV12-4
CASLGSEAFF TGTGCCAGCTTGGGATCGGAAGCTTTCTTT NA TRBJ1-1 few TRBV6-1
CASSHMGQGRTGELFF TGCGCCAGCAGCCACATGGGACAGGGAAGGACCGGGGAGCTGTTTTTT TRBD1 TRBJ2-2 few TRBV4-1
CAWSTLTGLAEAFF TGTGCCTGGTCCACCTTGACCGGGCTCGCTGAAGCTTTCTTT NA TRBJ1-1 NA TRBV30
CASSQETTTNEKLFF TGCGCCAGCAGCCAAGAGACCACAACTAATGAAAAACTGTTTTTT NA TRBJ1-4 NA TRBV4-1
CASSLEGIQGYTF TGTGCCAGCAGCTTAGAGGGAATTCAAGGCTACACCTTC NA TRBJ1-2 few TRBV7-3
CASSGVLAGVYEQYF TGTGCCAGCAGTGGGGTACTAGCGGGAGTCTACGAGCAGTACTTC TRBD2 TRBJ2-7 NA TRBV28
CSAPPLPGLAGGSYNEQFF TGCAGTGCTCCTCCCCTCCCGGGACTAGCGGGAGGTTCCTACAATGAGCAGTTCTTC TRBD2 TRBJ2-1 NA TRBV20-1
CASSGTGGAYDEKLFF TGTGCCAGCAGCGGGACAGGGGGCGCTTATGATGAAAAACTGTTTTTT TRBD1 TRBJ1-4 NA TRBV28
CATSFGTGNEKLFF TGTGCCACCAGCTTCGGGACAGGGAATGAAAAACTGTTTTTT TRBD1 TRBJ1-4 NA TRBV15
CASSFSITGTEAFF TGCGCCAGCAGCTTTTCCATAACGGGGACTGAAGCTTTCTTT NA TRBJ1-1 NA TRBV5-1
CASSPWTSGETQYF TGTGCCAGCAGCCCCTGGACTAGTGGAGAGACCCAGTACTTC TRBD2 TRBJ2-5 NA TRBV7-2
CASTVSHAHIQYF TGTGCCAGCACGGTCAGTCATGCACACATTCAGTACTTC NA TRBJ2-4 NA TRBV21-1
CASSPRDRVSGYTF TGTGCCAGCAGTCCTCGGGACAGGGTTTCCGGCTACACCTTC TRBD1 TRBJ1-2 NA TRBV6-6
CAIAGVAGELFF TGTGCCATCGCGGGGGTTGCCGGGGAGCTGTTTTTT TRBD2 TRBJ2-2 NA TRBV6-5
CAVRTSGRDVNEQYF TGCGCCGTACGGACTAGCGGAAGAGATGTCAATGAGCAGTACTTC TRBD2 TRBJ2-5 NA TRBV5-1